The rows below give T cell receptor beta chains drawn from one sample of a study of blood T cells in healthy people across ages. MiXCR, applied by TCRdb to the 5' RACE reads, yields one record per CDR3 protein. This sample has about 1.4 million distinct CDR3 sequences, with 59% found just once. Sequenced material: blood. These receptor sequences come from a young man in good health. Each CDR3 is given without its conserved first and last residue. The D gene is left open where the match is weak.

V	D	J	CDR3
TRBV7-2	TRBD2	TRBJ2-2	ASSPPSLAGVGYTGELF
TRBV10-3	TRBD1	TRBJ1-5	AISGGDRDQPQH
TRBV12-3/TRBV12-4	-	TRBJ2-7	ASSEGLAPLEQY
TRBV29-1	-	TRBJ2-1	SVEAGGQGVINEQF
TRBV20-1	-	TRBJ2-7	SARDPTTMSSYEQY
TRBV7-6	-	TRBJ2-3	ASSLALGRGADTQY
TRBV6-5	TRBD1	TRBJ2-1	ASRIQGDEQF
TRBV20-1	TRBD1	TRBJ2-7	SARGTGTGGTYEQY
TRBV11-2	-	TRBJ2-6	ASTRGPAFSGANVLT
TRBV20-1	-	-	SARALGVGHEQY
TRBV20-1	-	TRBJ1-5	SAFADPNQPQH
TRBV4-1	TRBD2	TRBJ2-7	ASSQAKAGGYEQY
TRBV6-5	-	TRBJ2-3	ASRRGIGTDTQY
TRBV13	-	TRBJ2-5	ASSLTPRGAITREY
TRBV2	-	TRBJ2-7	ASSGQSLYEQY
TRBV29-1	TRBD1	TRBJ2-7	SVVRGTGELEQY
TRBV7-9	-	TRBJ1-1	GSGGLGTEAF
TRBV7-2	TRBD1	TRBJ2-5	ASSSFNRGEETQY
TRBV5-1	TRBD1	TRBJ2-7	ASSLEGTDGYEQY